This T cell receptor beta chain comes out of a study of OX40 agonist ivuxolimab in advanced cancers. Regarding the study in general: Ivuxolimab, which targeted the costimulatory receptor OX40 (CD134), was an agonistic, fully human IgG2 monoclonal antibody. Of the roughly 51 patients in dose escalation, about 20 had hepatocellular carcinoma, about 15 had melanoma, 9 had renal cell carcinoma and 9 had head and neck cancer. The paper describes the monotherapy dose-escalation part (N ≈ 50 patients) of the phase I trial of ivuxolimab. The point of sequencing TCRbeta in the periphery was to test whether ivuxolimab changed TCR sequence diversity and drove clonal T-cell expansion. Partial responses occurred in three dose-escalation patients, of whom one had hepatocellular carcinoma and two had cutaneous melanoma. In the dose-escalation cohort, 82.7% of patients were male, and the mean age was approximately 55 years, with a range of about 23 to 90. Intravenous ivuxolimab was administered to patients every 2 weeks at six dose levels: 0.01, 0.1, 0.3, 1.5, 3 and 10 mg/kg. Prior anti-PD-1, anti-PD-L1 or anti-CTLA-4 therapy was permitted, and checkpoint inhibitors had been received by about 36% of dose-escalation patients. Results and caveats for the whole study, not just this receptor: Partial responders in the 0.1-3.0 mg/kg groups had among the lowest normalized peripheral clonal expansion, especially among CD8+ T cells. The antigen specificity of the clonally expanded peripheral T cells was not determined. At doses from 0.1 to 3.0 mg/kg, clonal expansion was seen in both CD4+ and CD8+ blood T cells between baseline and week 6. On average, CD8+ T cells showed more expanded clones than CD4+ T cells after ivuxolimab. Low levels of normalized T-cell clonal expansion were also seen in some nonresponding patients.

As regards this clone: Its antigen remains undetermined. The record has no base qualities; no much larger clone is one base away.

Patients with a history of autoimmune disease or receiving systemic immunosuppression were excluded from the trial. In every dose cohort, peripheral blood was drawn for TCR sequencing at baseline, cycle 4 day 1, and cycle 7 day 1. The samples were drawn from a first-in-human, open-label, multicenter phase I dose-escalation trial of ivuxolimab. Adults with locally advanced or metastatic melanoma, renal cell carcinoma, hepatocellular carcinoma or head and neck squamous cell carcinoma were enrolled in the trial. Before TCR sequencing, CD4+ T cells and CD8+ T cells were sorted from peripheral blood as separate populations. For sequencing of the TCRbeta CDR3 region, genomic DNA was extracted from the sorted cells. The immunoSEQ Assay was used to sequence the TCRbeta CDR3 regions. In its TCRdb copy, this immuneACCESS table keeps in-frame sequences only and misses some clones. Where compared with another copy, unresolved V genes explain less than half of these, and the others have no known cause. The sample table lists 100,000 to 120,000 clones, approximately 89% of them with a count of one. Under 0.85% of the sample lies in the top ten.

The TCR sequence derives from an adult with an advanced solid tumor such as melanoma, head and neck, liver or kidney cancer. The source was CD4+ or CD8+ T cells sorted from blood, collected in a trial of the OX40 agonist ivuxolimab.

The sequenced DNA: TGTGCCAGCAGCTCCCCGGGACAGCAAAACACCGGGGAGCTGTTTTTT. This sequence encodes CASSSPGQQNTGELFF. Recombination linked TRBV5-4 to TRBJ2-2, with 7 central nucleotides matching TRBD1. Including the terminal cysteine and phenylalanine, the CDR3 comprises 16 residues. The entry retains the CDR3 DNA only, 48 bases that are in frame from base 1. The germline V gene (reference sequence) gives CDR1 as SGHNT and CDR2 as YYREEE. V is trimmed back by 3 bases and J by 2 bases, and the junction contains 7 bases that no gene match accounts for.